The rows below give T cell receptor beta chains drawn from one sample of a study of blood T cell repertoires in COVID-19. Profiling relied on immunoSEQ multiplex PCR, and the TCRdb table lists in-frame clones only, not all of them. The sample lists approximately 160,000 clones, over 65% occurring once. The sample taken for sequencing was PBMCs or T cells enriched from blood (not recorded which). The receptors here all came from a woman in her 50s who had recovered from COVID-19. CDR3s include the opening cysteine and the closing phenylalanine or tryptophan. Each record gives: clone size, V gene, J gene, D gene, CDR3 DNA, CDR3 protein. A D gene is named only where the DNA matches it firmly. Size is stated for part of the rows, as once, few or many counts, or as a class when the clone is expanded.

few	TRBV19	TRBJ1-5	TRBD1	TGTGCCAGTTATGGACAGGGAATGAACAATCAGCCCCAGCATTTT	CASYGQGMNNQPQHF
once	TRBV10-1	TRBJ2-1	TRBD1	TGCGCCAGCTCGAACAGGGGGCGCATCAATGAGCAGTTCTTC	CASSNRGRINEQFF
NA	TRBV10-3	TRBJ1-5	TRBD1	TGTGCCATCAGTGATATAGGGGACAGGGGGGGCCAGCCCCAGCATTTT	CAISDIGDRGGQPQHF
once	TRBV13	TRBJ2-1	NA	TGTGCCAGCAGCTTAACTCCGAGCCCTTACAATGAGCAGTTCTTC	CASSLTPSPYNEQFF
NA	TRBV11-3	TRBJ1-1	TRBD1	TGTGCCAGCAGCCCCGGACAGGGAAGAGTGAACACTGAAGCTTTCTTT	CASSPGQGRVNTEAFF
NA	TRBV5-6	TRBJ1-5	NA	TGTGCCAGCAGCTCGGGCAGGGTTGGTCAGCCCCAGCATTTT	CASSSGRVGQPQHF
NA	TRBV9	TRBJ2-1	NA	TGTGCCAGCAGCGTTGGGGGCGGCAGGGGCTACAATGAGCAGTTCTTC	CASSVGGGRGYNEQFF
NA	TRBV5-4	TRBJ1-6	NA	TGTGCCAGCAGCAATGCCAGTAATTCACCCCTCCACTTT	CASSNASNSPLHF
once	TRBV28	TRBJ1-1	NA	TGTGCCAGCCCAGCGTCCACCCATAGGGGATTTGTAAACACTGAAGCTTTCTTT	CASPASTHRGFVNTEAFF
NA	TRBV28	TRBJ2-1	NA	TGTGCCAGCAGTTATACAGGGCTCAATGAGCAGTTCTTC	CASSYTGLNEQFF
NA	TRBV10-3	TRBJ1-2	TRBD1	TGTGCCATCAGCGGACAGGGAGAAGGCTACACCTTC	CAISGQGEGYTF
NA	TRBV6-5	TRBJ1-4	NA	TGTGCCAGCAGTTACTCGGGGGGTTGGAAACTGTTTTTT	CASSYSGGWKLFF
once	TRBV29-1	TRBJ1-1	TRBD1	TGCAGCGTTGGGACAGGGGGCCGCACTGAAGCTTTCTTT	CSVGTGGRTEAFF
NA	TRBV18	TRBJ1-4	NA	TGTGCCAGCTCACCACCGGGGGCGGGTGAAAAACTGTTTTTT	CASSPPGAGEKLFF
NA	TRBV29-1	TRBJ1-1	NA	TGCAGCGTTGGGGGTCCAGGGACTGAAGCTTTCTTT	CSVGGPGTEAFF
NA	TRBV7-2	TRBJ1-4	TRBD1	TGTGCCAGCAGCCAAGGACAGGGCCCTGAAAAACTGTTTTTT	CASSQGQGPEKLFF
NA	TRBV4-1	TRBJ2-2	NA	TGCGCCAGCAGCCAAAAATCTCCCAGAAACACCGGGGAGCTGTTTTTT	CASSQKSPRNTGELFF
NA	TRBV19	TRBJ1-1	NA	TGTGCCAGTAGTATAGGTTCAACGAGGACAGCAAACACTGAAGCTTTCTTT	CASSIGSTRTANTEAFF
NA	TRBV7-2	TRBJ2-5	TRBD1	TGTGCTGTCGATCCGGGCAGGGGGCATGAGACCCAGTACTTC	CAVDPGRGHETQYF
NA	TRBV12-3/TRBV12-4	TRBJ1-2	TRBD1	TGTGCCAGCAGTATCCGGGACAGGGGGTTGGACACCTTC	CASSIRDRGLDTF
NA	TRBV5-5	TRBJ2-5	TRBD2	TGTGCCAGCAGCGTCCCCCCCGGGGGGGAAGAGACCCAGTACTTC	CASSVPPGGEETQYF
NA	TRBV7-2	TRBJ2-5	TRBD2	TGTGCCAGCAGGCGGGGGGTGGGTAGCGGGGCCCAAGAGACCCAGTACTTC	CASRRGVGSGAQETQYF
NA	TRBV29-1	TRBJ1-1	NA	TGCAGCGTGTACTTGGGGGGAGGGGTGGACACTGAAGCTTTCTTT	CSVYLGGGVDTEAFF
NA	TRBV11-2	TRBJ1-3	TRBD1	TGTGCCAGCAGCTTAAGAGGGGGCACCGGAAACACCATATATTTT	CASSLRGGTGNTIYF
NA	TRBV7-8	TRBJ2-1	TRBD1	TGTGCCACCCTTCTTTCGGGACAGAATGAGCAGTTCTTC	CATLLSGQNEQFF
NA	TRBV18	TRBJ1-1	NA	TGTGCCAGCTCACCATTGACGCGTCCGGGGAACACTGAAGCTTTCTTT	CASSPLTRPGNTEAFF
once	TRBV7-8	TRBJ2-5	TRBD2	TGTGCCAGCGCAAGCGGGAGGATTGAAGAGACCCAGTACTTC	CASASGRIEETQYF
NA	TRBV11-3	TRBJ1-2	NA	TGTGCCAGCAGCTTAGACAGGTTCTATGGCTACACCTTC	CASSLDRFYGYTF
NA	TRBV4-3	TRBJ2-2	NA	TGCGCCAGCAGCCAAGATGGTTCCGTCCCTATCTACCGCGGTAAGGCCGGCGGGGAGCTGTTTTTT	CASSQDGSVPIYRGKAGGELFF
NA	TRBV19	TRBJ1-4	NA	TGTGCCAGTAGTATAGACGGACATTCAGCTAATGAAAAACTGTTTTTT	CASSIDGHSANEKLFF
few	TRBV9	TRBJ1-2	NA	TGTGCCAGCGGACCAGGGGGCTACACCTTC	CASGPGGYTF
NA	TRBV6-6	TRBJ1-5	NA	TGTGCCAGCGATGACAGGTCGAAACAGCCCCAGCATTTT	CASDDRSKQPQHF
NA	TRBV4-3	TRBJ1-5	NA	TGCGCCAGCAGCCAGTATAGCAATCAGCCCCAGCATTTT	CASSQYSNQPQHF
NA	TRBV11-2	TRBJ1-3	TRBD1	TGTGCCAGCAGCTTAGCAGGGGGCGCGTATGGAAACACCATATATTTT	CASSLAGGAYGNTIYF
NA	TRBV24-1	TRBJ1-1	NA	TGTGCCACTGGGGTCGACAGGCCTTGGGGCACTGAAGCTTTCTTT	CATGVDRPWGTEAFF
NA	TRBV19	TRBJ1-1	NA	TGTGCCAGTAGTACCCCCTCCAGGGTCACTGAAGCTTTCTTT	CASSTPSRVTEAFF
NA	TRBV12-3/TRBV12-4	TRBJ1-1	NA	TGTGCCAGCAGTTTAAACAGGGAAGCTTTCTTT	CASSLNREAFF
NA	TRBV18	TRBJ1-5	NA	TGTGCCAGCTCACCAGCCGCCACGGGGCAGCCCCAGCATTTT	CASSPAATGQPQHF
few	TRBV14	TRBJ1-1	NA	TGTGCCAGCAGCCAAGGGCCAGGCAGACATGAAGCTTTCTTT	CASSQGPGRHEAFF
NA	TRBV7-8	TRBJ1-3	NA	TGTGCCAGCAGCTTAAGCCTCTCTGGAAACACCATATATTTT	CASSLSLSGNTIYF